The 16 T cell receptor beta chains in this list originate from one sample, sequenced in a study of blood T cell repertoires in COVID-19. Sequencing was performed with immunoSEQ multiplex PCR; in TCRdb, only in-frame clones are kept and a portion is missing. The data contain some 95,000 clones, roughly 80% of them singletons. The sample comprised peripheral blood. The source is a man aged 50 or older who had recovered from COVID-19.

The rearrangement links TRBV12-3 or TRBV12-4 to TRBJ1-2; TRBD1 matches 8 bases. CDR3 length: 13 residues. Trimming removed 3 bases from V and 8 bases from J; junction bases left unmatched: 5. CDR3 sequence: CASSFSQGDGYTF. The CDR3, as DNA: TGTGCCAGCAGTTTCTCACAGGGGGACGGCTACACCTTC.

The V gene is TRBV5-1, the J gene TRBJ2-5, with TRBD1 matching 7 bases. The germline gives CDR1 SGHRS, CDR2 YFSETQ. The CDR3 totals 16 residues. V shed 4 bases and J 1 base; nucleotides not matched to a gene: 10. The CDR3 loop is CASSLRTGLLQETQYF. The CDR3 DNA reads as TGCGCCAGCAGCCTGCGGACAGGCCTCCTCCAAGAGACCCAGTACTTC.

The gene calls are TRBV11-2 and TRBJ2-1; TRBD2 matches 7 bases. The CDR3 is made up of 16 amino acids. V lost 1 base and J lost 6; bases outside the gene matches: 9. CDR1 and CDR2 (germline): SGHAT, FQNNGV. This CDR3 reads CASSLVGRGRSNEQFF. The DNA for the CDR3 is TGTGCCAGCAGCTTAGTGGGGCGCGGGAGAAGCAATGAGCAGTTCTTC.

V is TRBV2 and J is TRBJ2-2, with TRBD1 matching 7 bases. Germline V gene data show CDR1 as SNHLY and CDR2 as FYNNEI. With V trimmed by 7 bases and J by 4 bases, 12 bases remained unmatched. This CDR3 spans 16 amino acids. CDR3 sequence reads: CASIKDRMGRTGELFF. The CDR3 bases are TGTGCCAGCATCAAGGACAGGATGGGACGCACCGGGGAGCTGTTTTTT.

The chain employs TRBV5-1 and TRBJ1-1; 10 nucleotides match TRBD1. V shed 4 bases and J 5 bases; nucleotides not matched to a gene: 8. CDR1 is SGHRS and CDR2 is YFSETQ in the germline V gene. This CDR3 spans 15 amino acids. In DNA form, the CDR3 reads TGCGCCAGCAGCCAAGGGACAGGGGTTGAGACTGAAGCTTTCTTT. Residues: CASSQGTGVETEAFF.

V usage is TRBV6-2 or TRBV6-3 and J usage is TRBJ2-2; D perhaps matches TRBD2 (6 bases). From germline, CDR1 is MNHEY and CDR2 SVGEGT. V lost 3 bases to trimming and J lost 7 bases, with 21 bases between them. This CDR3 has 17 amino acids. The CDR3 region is CASSYFGTAKAGGELFF. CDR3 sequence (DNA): TGTGCCAGCAGTTATTTCGGGACGGCCAAAGCGGGCGGGGAGCTGTTTTTT.

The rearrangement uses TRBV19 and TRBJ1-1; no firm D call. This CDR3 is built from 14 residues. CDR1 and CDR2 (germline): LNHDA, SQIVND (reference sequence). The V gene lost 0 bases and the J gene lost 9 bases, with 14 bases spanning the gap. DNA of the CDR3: TGTGCCAGTAGTATAGAGGAAGGGAGAGGGCAAGCTTTCTTT. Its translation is CASSIEEGRGQAFF.

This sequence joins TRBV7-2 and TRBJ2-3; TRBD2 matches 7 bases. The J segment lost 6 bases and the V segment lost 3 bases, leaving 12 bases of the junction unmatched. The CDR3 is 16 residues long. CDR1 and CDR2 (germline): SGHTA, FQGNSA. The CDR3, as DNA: TGTGCCAGCAGCTTTGGGAGGGGAACGACCGTGGATACGCAGTATTTT. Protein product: CASSFGRGTTVDTQYF.

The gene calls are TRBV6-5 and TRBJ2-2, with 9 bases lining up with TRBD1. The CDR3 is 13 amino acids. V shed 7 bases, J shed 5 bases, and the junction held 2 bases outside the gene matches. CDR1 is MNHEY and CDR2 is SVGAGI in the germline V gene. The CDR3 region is CASTTGGTGELFF. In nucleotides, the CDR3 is TGTGCCAGCACGACAGGGGGAACCGGGGAGCTGTTTTTT.

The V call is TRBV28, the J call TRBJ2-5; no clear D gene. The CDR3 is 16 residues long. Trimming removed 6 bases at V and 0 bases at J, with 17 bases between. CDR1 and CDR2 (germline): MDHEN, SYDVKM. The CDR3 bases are TGTGCCAGCAGCTCACTCGGCAGCGCACACCAAGAGACCCAGTACTTC. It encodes CASSSLGSAHQETQYF.

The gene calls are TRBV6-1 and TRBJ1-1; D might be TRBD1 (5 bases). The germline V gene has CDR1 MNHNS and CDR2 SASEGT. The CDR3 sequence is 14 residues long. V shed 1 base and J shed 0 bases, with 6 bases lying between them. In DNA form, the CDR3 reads TGTGCCAGCAGTGAAGGGGGCCTGAACACTGAAGCTTTCTTT. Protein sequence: CASSEGGLNTEAFF.

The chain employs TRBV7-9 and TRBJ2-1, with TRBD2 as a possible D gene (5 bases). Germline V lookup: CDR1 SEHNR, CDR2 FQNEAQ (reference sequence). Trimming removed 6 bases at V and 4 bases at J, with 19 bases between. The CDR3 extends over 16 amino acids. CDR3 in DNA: TGTGCCAGCAGGGCGAACTACGGGGATCTGTACAATGAGCAGTTCTTC. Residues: CASRANYGDLYNEQFF.

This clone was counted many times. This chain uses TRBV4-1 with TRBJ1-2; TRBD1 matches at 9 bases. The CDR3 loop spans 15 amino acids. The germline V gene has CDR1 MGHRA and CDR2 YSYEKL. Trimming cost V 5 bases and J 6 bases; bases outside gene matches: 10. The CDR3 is CASSYGQGRGDGYTF. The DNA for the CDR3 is TGCGCCAGCAGCTACGGACAGGGGAGAGGTGATGGCTACACCTTC.

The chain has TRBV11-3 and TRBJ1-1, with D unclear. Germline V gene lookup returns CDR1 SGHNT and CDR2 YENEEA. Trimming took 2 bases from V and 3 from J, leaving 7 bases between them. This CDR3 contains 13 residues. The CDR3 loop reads CASSLRGYTEAFF. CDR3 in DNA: TGTGCCAGCAGCTTACGAGGGTACACTGAAGCTTTCTTT. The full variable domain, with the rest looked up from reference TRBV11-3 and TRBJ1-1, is EAGVVQSPRYKIIEKKQPVAFWCNPISGHNTLYWYLQNLGQGPELLIRYENEEAVDDSQLPKDRFSAERLKGVDSTLKIQPAELGDSAVYLCASSLRGYTEAFFGQGTRLTVV.

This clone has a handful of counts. Here the CDR3 DNA reads TGTGCCATACATGCGAGTCGGGGTCAGCCCCAGCATTTT. Protein product: CAIHASRGQPQHF. The chain combines TRBV10-3 with TRBJ1-5; no definite D call. The ends were cut back, 9 bases at V and 6 bases at J, with 15 bases in the middle. The CDR3 has 13 residues. Germline loops: CDR1 ENHRY, CDR2 SYGVKD.

CDR3 sequence reads: CASSLATSGINEQFF. The CDR3 DNA sequence: TGCGCCAGCAGCTTGGCGACTAGCGGGATAAATGAGCAGTTCTTC. The J gene is TRBJ2-1, the V gene TRBV5-1, with 11 bases matching TRBD2. CDR3 length: 15 amino acids. CDR1 is SGHRS, CDR2 YFSETQ, per germline. The ends lost 0 bases at V and 7 bases at J; junction bases unmatched: 3.